This TCR beta chain was found in a study of T cell clones after liver transplantation. Study details: Three of the eight recipients were HCV-positive; the rest had non-autoimmune, non-viral transplant indications.

This CDR3 spans 12 amino acids. Deletions cut 5 bases from V and 4 bases from J, with 8 bases between. Germline CDR1 reads WSHSY; CDR2 reads SAAADI. Repertoires were generated with immunoSEQ multiplex PCR, while TCRdb's copy carries only in-frame clones and drops some. The top ten clones hold over 0.9% of a sample with 98,000 or so clones, more than 75% of them seen once. Comments on this clone: As yet, its antigen is unknown.

Notes on the study in general: Graft donor-reactive T cells may have migrated into the graft rather than being deleted.

The material sequenced was CD4+ T cells from blood, taken before liver transplant. The source is a human donor who received a liver transplant. The chain recombines TRBV10-2 with TRBJ1-2, with a possible D match to TRBD1 (5 bases). The CDR3 protein is CASSWQGYGYTF. DNA for the CDR3: TGCGCCAGCAGTTGGCAGGGCTATGGCTACACCTTC.